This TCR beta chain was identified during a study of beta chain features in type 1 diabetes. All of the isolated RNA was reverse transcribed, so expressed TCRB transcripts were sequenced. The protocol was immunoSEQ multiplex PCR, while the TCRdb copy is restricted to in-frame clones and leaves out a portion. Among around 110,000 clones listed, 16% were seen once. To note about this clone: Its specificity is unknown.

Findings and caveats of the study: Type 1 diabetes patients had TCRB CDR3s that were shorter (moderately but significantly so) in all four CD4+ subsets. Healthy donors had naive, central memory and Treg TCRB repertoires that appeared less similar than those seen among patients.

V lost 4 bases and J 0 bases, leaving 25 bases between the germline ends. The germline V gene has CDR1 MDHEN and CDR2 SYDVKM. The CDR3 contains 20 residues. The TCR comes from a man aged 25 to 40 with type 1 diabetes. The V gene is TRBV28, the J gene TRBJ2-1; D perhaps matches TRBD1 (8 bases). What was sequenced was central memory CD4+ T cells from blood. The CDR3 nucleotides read TGTGCCAGCAGTTCTAACTTCAGGGGGCTGGCGGGGGCCTCCTACAATGAGCAGTTCTTC. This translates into CASSSNFRGLAGASYNEQFF. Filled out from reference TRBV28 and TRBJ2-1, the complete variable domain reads DVKVTQSSRYLVKRTGEKVFLECVQDMDHENMFWYRQDPGLGLRLIYFSYDVKMKEKGDIPEGYSVSREKKERFSLILESASTNQTSMYLCASSSNFRGLAGASYNEQFFGPGTRLTVL.